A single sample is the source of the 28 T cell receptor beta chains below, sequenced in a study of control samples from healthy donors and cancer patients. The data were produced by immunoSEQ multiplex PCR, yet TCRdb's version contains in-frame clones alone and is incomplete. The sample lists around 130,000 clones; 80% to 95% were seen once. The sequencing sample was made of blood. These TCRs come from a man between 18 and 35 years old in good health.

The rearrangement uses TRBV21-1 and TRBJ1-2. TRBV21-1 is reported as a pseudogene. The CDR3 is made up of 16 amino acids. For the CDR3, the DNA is TGTGCCAGCAGCAAATCGTGGTCTTTAGAGGGCTATGGCTACACCTTC. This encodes CASSKSWSLEGYGYTF.

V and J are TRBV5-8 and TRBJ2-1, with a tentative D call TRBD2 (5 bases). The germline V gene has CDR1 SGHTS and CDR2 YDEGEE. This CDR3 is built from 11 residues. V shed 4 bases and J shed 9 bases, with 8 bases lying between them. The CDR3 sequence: CASSLLVEQFF. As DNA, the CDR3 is TGTGCCAGCAGCCTACTAGTTGAGCAGTTCTTC.

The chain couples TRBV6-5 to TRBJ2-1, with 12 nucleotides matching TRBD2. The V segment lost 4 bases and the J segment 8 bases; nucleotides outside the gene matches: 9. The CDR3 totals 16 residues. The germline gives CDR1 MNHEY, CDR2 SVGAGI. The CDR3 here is CASSFQTSGGGYEQFF. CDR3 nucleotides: TGTGCCAGCAGTTTCCAGACTAGCGGGGGTGGGTATGAGCAGTTCTTC.

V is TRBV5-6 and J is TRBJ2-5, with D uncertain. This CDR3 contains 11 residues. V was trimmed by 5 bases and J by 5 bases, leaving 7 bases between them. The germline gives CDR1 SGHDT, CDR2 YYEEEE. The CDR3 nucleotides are TGTGCCAGCAGTCACGGGGAGACCCAGTACTTC. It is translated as CASSHGETQYF.

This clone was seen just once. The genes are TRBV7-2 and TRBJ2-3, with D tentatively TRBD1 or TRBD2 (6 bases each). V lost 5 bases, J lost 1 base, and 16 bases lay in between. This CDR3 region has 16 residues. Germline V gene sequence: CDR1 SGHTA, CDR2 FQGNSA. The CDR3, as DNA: TGTGCCAGCAGCCCGACCAGTAGGGGGGGCACAGATACGCAGTATTTT. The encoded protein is CASSPTSRGGTDTQYF. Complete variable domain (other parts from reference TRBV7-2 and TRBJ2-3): GAGVSQSPSNKVTEKGKDVELRCDPISGHTALYWYRQSLGQGLEFLIYFQGNSAPDKSGLPSDRFSAERTGGSVSTLTIQRTQQEDSAVYLCASSPTSRGGTDTQYFGPGTRLTVL.

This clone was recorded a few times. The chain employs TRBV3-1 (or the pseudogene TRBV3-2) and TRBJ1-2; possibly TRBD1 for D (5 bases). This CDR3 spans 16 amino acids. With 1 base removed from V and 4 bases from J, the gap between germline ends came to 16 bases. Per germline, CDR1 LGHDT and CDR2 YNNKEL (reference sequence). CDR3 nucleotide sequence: TGTGCCAGCAGCCAAGCGGGAGGGGCCCGTCCCTATGGCTACACCTTC. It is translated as CASSQAGGARPYGYTF.

The CDR3 is CASRVTGTGANVLTF. The DNA for the CDR3 is TGTGCCAGCAGAGTTACAGGGACTGGGGCCAACGTCCTGACTTTC. The rearrangement joins TRBV27 to TRBJ2-6, with TRBD1 as a possible D gene (6 bases). This CDR3 has 15 residues. The germline CDR1 and CDR2 sequences are MNHEY and SMNVEV (reference sequence). Trimming left V 6 bases short and J 2 bases short, with 11 bases between.

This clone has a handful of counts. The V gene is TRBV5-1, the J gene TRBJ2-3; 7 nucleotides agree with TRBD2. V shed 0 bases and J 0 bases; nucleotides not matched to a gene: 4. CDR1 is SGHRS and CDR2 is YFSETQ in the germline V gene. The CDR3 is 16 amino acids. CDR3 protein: CASSLDGAGSTDTQYF. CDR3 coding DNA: TGCGCCAGCAGCTTGGATGGAGCGGGAAGCACAGATACGCAGTATTTT.

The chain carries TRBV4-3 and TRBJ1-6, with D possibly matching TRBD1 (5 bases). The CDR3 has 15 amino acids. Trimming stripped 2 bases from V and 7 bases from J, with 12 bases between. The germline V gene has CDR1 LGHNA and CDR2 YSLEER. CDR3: CASSQSGSGNSPLHF. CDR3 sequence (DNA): TGCGCCAGCAGCCAATCAGGGTCGGGAAATTCACCCCTCCACTTT.

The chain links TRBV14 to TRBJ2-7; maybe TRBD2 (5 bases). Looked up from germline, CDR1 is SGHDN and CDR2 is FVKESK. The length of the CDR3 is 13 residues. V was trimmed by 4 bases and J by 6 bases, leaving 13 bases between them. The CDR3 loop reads CASSPARGGEQYF. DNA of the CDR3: TGTGCCAGCAGCCCAGCTAGAGGAGGCGAGCAGTACTTC.

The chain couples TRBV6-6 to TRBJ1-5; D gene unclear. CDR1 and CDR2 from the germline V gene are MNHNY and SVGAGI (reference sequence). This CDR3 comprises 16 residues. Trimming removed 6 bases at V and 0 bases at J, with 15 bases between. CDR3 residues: CASSPGQQYSNQPQHF. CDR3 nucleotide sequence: TGTGCCAGCAGCCCTGGGCAGCAGTATAGCAATCAGCCCCAGCATTTT.

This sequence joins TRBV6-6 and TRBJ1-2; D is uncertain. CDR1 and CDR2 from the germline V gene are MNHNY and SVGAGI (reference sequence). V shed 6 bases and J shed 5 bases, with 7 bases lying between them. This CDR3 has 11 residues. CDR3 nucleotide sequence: TGTGCCAGCAGCTGGGTTTATGGCTACACCTTC. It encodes CASSWVYGYTF.

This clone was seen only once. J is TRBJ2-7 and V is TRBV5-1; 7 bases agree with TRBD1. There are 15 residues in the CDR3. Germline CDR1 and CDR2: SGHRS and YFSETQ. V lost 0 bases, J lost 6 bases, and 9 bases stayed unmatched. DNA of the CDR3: TGCGCCAGCAGCTTGGTCGGGGACAGTTTTTCCGAGCAGTACTTC. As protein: CASSLVGDSFSEQYF.

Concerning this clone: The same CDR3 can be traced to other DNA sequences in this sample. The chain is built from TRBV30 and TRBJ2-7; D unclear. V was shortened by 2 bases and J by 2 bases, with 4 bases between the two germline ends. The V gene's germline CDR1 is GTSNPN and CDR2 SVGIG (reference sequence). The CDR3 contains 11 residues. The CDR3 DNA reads TGTGCCTGGAGTCGGGCCTACGAGCAGTACTTC. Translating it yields CAWSRAYEQYF.

The chain's CDR3 is CASSLSGSSYNSPLHF. In DNA, the CDR3 is TGTGCCAGCAGCTTAAGTGGTAGCTCCTATAATTCACCCCTCCACTTT. The chain combines TRBV13 with TRBJ1-6; D is undetermined. This CDR3 has 16 amino acids. From germline, CDR1 is PRHDT and CDR2 FYEKMQ (reference sequence). Between the trimmed V and J ends, which lost 2 bases and 0 bases, there was a span of 8 bases. Supplemented by reference TRBV13 and TRBJ1-6, the full variable domain reads AAGVIQSPRHLIKEKRETATLKCYPIPRHDTVYWYQQGPGQDPQFLISFYEKMQSDKGSIPDRFSAQQFSDYHSELNMSSLELGDSALYFCASSLSGSSYNSPLHFGNGTRLTVT.

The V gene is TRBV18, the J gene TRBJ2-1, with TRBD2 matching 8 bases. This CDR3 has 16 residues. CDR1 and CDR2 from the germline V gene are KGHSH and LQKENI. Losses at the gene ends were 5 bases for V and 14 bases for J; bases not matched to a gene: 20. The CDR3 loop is CASSVTGTQPGLDEFF. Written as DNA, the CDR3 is TGTGCCAGCTCAGTAACCGGGACACAACCGGGACTAGACGAGTTCTTC.

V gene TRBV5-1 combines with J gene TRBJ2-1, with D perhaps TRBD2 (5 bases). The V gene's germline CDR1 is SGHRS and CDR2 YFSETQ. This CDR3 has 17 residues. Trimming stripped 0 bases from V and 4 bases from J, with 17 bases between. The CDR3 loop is CASSLDHSGSLYNEQFF. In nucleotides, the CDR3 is TGCGCCAGCAGCTTGGACCACAGCGGTTCCCTGTACAATGAGCAGTTCTTC.

CDR3 amino acids: CASSQQFMNTEAFF. CDR3 DNA sequence: TGTGCCAGCAGCCAACAGTTCATGAACACTGAAGCTTTCTTT. The chain has TRBV3-1 (or the pseudogene TRBV3-2) and TRBJ1-1, with unresolved D. Germline assignment: CDR1 LGHDT and CDR2 YNNKEL (reference sequence). The V and J ends lost 2 bases and 0 bases respectively, with 7 bases between them. The CDR3 covers 14 residues.

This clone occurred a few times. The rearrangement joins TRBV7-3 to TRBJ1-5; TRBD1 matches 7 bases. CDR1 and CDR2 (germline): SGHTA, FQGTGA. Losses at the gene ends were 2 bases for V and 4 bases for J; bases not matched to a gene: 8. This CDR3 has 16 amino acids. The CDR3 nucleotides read TGTGCCAGCAGCTTAGAAGGGGCCAGGGGGAATCAGCCCCAGCATTTT. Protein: CASSLEGARGNQPQHF.

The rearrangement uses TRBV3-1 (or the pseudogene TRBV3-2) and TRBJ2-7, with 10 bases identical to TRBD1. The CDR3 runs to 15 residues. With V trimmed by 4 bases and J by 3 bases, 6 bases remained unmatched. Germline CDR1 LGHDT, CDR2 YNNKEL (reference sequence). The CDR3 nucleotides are TGTGCCAGCAGCCCGGGACAGGGGCTGAACTACGAGCAGTACTTC. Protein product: CASSPGQGLNYEQYF.

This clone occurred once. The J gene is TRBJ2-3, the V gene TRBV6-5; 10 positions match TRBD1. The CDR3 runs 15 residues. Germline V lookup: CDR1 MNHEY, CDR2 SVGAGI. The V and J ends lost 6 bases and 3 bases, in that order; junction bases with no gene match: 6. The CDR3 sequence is CASSTPGQGTDTQYF. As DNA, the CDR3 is TGTGCCAGCAGCACCCCGGGACAGGGGACAGATACGCAGTATTTT.

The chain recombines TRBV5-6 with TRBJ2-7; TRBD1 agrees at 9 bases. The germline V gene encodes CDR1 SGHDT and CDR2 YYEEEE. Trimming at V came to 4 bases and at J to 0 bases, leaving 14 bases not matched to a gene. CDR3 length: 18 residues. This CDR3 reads CASSPGQGRTLSSYEQYF. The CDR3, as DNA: TGTGCCAGCAGCCCTGGACAGGGGCGAACATTAAGCTCCTACGAGCAGTACTTC.

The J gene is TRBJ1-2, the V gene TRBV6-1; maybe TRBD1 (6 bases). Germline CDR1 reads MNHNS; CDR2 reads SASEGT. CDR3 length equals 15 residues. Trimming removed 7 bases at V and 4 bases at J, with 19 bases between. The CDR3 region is CASKKGEGPSYGYTF. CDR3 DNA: TGTGCCAGCAAGAAGGGGGAGGGACCTTCCTATGGCTACACCTTC.

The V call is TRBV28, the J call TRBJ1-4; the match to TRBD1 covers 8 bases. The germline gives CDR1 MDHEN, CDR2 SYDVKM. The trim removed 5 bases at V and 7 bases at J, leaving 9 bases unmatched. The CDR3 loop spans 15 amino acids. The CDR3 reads CASSPRQGTSEKLFF. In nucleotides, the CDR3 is TGTGCCAGCAGTCCCCGACAGGGGACCTCTGAAAAACTGTTTTTT.

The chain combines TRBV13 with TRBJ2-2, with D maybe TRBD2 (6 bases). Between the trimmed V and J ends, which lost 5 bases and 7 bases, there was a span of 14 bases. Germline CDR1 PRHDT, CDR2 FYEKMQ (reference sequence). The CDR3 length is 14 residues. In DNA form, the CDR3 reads TGTGCCAGCAGCCGTGAGGGAGGCATCGGGGAGCTGTTTTTT. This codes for CASSREGGIGELFF.

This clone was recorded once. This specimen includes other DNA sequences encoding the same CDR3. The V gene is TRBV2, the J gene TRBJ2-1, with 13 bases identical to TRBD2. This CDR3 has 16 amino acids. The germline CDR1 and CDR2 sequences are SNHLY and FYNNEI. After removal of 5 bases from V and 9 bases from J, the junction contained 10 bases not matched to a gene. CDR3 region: CASSSRLAGGWGEQFF. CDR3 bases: TGTGCCAGCAGTTCCAGACTAGCGGGGGGTTGGGGTGAGCAGTTCTTC.

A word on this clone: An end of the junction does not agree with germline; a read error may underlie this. In DNA form, the CDR3 reads TGTGCCAGCAGCATAGACACGAACACTGAAGCTTTCTTT. Encoded protein: CASSIDTNTEAFF. The chain has TRBV11-2 and TRBJ1-1; the D is unclear. The CDR3 runs 13 residues. The germline V gene encodes CDR1 SGHAT and CDR2 FQNNGV.

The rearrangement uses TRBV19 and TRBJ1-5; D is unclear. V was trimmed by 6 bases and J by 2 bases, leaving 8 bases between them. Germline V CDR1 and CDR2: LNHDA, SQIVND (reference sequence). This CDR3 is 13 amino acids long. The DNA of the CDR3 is TGTGCCAGTAGGACTAGGGGCAATCAGCCCCAGCATTTT. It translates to CASRTRGNQPQHF.